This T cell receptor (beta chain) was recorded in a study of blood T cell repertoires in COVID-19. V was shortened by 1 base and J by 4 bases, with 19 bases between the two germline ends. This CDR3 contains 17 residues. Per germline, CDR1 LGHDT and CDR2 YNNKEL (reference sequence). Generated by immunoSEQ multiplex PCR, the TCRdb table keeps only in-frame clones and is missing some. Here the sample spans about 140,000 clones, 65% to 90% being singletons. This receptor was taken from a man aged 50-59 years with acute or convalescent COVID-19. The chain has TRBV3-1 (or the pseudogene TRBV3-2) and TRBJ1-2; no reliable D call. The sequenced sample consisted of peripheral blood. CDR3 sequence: CASSQVPIVDGIYGYTF. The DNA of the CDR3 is TGTGCCAGCAGCCAAGTCCCTATTGTTGACGGGATCTATGGCTACACCTTC.